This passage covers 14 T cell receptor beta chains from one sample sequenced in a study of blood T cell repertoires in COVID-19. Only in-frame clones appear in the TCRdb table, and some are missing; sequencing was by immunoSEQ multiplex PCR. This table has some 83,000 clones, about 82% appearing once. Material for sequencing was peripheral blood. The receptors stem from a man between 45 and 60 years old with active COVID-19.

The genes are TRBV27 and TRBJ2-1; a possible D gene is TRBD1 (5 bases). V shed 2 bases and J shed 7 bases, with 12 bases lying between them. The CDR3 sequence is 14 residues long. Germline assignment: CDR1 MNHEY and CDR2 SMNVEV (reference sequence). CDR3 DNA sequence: TGTGCCAGCAGTTTAGAGGCAGGGTGGAATGAGCAGTTCTTC. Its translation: CASSLEAGWNEQFF.

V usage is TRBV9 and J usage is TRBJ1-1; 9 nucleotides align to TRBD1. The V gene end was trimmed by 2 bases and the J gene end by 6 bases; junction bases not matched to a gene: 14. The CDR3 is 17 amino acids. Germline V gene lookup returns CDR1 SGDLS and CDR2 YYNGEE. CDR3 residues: CASSVGTGLGFGAEAFF. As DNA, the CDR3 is TGTGCCAGCAGCGTCGGGACAGGGTTGGGGTTTGGCGCTGAAGCTTTCTTT.

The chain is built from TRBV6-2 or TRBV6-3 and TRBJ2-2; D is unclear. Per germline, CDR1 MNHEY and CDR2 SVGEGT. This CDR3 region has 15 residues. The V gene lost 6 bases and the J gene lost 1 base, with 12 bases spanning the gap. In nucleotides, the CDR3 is TGTGCCAGCAGCCTACTAAGAGGGAACACCGGGGAGCTGTTTTTT. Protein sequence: CASSLLRGNTGELFF.

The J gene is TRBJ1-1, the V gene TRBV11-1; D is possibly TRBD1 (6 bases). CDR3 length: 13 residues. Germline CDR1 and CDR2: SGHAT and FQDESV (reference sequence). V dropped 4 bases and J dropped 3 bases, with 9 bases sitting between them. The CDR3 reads CASSSRTDTEAFF. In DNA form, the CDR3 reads TGTGCCAGCAGCTCTCGGACAGACACTGAAGCTTTCTTT.

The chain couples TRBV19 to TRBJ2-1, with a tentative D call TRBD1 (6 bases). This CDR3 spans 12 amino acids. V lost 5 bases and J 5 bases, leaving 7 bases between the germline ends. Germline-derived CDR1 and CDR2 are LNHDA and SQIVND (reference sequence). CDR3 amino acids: CASSGQHNEQFF. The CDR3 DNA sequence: TGTGCCAGTAGTGGACAGCACAATGAGCAGTTCTTC.

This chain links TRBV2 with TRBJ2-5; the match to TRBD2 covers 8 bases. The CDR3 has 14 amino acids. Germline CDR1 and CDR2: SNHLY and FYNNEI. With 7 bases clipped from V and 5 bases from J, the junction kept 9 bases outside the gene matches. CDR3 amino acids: CASTREGRGETQYF. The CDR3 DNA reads TGTGCCAGCACTCGGGAGGGCCGGGGTGAGACCCAGTACTTC.

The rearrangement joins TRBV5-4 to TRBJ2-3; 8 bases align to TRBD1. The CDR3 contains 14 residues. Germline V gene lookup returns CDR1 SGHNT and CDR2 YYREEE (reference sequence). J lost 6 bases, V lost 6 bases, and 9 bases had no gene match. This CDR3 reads CASTPGQGRDTQYF. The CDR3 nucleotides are TGTGCCAGCACCCCCGGACAGGGTAGGGATACGCAGTATTTT.

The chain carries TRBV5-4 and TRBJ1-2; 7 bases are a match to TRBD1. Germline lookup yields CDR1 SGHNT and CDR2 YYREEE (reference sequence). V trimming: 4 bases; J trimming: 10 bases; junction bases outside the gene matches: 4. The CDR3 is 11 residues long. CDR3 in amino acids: CASSQTGFYTF. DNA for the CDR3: TGTGCCAGCAGCCAGACAGGGTTCTACACCTTC.

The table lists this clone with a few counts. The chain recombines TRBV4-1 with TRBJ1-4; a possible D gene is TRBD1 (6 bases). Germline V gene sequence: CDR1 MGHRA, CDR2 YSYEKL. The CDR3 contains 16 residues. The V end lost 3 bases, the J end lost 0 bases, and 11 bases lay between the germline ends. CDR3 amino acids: CASSHRDIATNEKLFF. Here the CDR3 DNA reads TGCGCCAGCAGCCACCGGGACATTGCAACTAATGAAAAACTGTTTTTT.

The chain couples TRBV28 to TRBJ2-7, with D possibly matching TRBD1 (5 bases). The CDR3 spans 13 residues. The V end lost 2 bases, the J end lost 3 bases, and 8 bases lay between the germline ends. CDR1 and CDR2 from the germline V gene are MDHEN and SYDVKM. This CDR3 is CASSLRQSYEQYF. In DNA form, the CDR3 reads TGTGCCAGCAGTTTACGACAGAGCTACGAGCAGTACTTC. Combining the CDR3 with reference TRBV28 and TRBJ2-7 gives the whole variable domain DVKVTQSSRYLVKRTGEKVFLECVQDMDHENMFWYRQDPGLGLRLIYFSYDVKMKEKGDIPEGYSVSREKKERFSLILESASTNQTSMYLCASSLRQSYEQYFGPGTRLTVT.

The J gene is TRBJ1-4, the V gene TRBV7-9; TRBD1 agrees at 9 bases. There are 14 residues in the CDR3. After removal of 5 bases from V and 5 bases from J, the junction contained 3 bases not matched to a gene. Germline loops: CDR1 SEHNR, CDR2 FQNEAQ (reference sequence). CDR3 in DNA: TGTGCCAGCAGCCCCGGGACAGGGAATGAAAAACTGTTTTTT. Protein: CASSPGTGNEKLFF.

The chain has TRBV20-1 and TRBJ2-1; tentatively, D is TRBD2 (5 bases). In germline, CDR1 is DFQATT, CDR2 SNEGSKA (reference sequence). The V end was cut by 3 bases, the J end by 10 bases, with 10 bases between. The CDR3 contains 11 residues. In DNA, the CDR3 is TGCAGTGCTAGTCGGGGTGGGGAGCAGTTCTTC. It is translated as CSASRGGEQFF.

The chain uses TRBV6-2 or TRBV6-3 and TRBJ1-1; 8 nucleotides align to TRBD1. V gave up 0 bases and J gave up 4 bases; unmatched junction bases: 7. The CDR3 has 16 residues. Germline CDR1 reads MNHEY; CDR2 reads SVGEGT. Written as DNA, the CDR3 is TGTGCCAGCAGTTACTCCCAGGGGGCTGTGATCACTGAAGCTTTCTTT. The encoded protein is CASSYSQGAVITEAFF.

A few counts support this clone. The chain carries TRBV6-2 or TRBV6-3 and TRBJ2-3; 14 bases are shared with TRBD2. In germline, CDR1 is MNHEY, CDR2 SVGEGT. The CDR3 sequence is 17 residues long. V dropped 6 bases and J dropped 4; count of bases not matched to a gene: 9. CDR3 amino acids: CASSLWTSGGRADTQYF. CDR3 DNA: TGTGCCAGCAGCCTTTGGACTAGCGGGGGGCGGGCAGATACGCAGTATTTT.